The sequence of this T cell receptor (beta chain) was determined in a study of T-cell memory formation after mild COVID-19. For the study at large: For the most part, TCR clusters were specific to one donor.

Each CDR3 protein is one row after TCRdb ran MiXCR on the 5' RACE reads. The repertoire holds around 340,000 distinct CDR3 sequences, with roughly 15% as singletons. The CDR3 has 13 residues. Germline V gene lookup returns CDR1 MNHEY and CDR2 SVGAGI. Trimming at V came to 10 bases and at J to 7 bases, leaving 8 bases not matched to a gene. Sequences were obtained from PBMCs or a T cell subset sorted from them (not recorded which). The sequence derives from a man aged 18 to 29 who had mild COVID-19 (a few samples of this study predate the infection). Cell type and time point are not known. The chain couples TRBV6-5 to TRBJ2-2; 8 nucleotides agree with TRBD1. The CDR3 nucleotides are TGTGCCACCATCACAGGGGGTAACGGGGAGCTGTTTTTT. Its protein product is CATITGGNGELFF.